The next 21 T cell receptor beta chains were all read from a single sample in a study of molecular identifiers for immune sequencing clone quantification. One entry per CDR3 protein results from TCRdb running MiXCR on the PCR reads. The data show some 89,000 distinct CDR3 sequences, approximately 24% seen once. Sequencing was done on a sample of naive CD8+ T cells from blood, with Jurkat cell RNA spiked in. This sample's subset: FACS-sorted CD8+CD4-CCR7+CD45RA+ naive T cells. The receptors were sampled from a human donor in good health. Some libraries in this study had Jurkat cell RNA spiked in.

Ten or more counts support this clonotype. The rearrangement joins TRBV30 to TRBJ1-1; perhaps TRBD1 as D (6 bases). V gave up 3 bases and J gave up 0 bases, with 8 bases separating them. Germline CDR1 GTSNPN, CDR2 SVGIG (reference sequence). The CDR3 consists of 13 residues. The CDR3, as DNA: TGTGCCTGGAGGACAGGTCTGAACACTGAAGCTTTCTTT. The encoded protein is CAWRTGLNTEAFF.

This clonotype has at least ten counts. In nucleotides, the CDR3 is TGTGCCAGCAGCCCCGCTGGGACAGGGGGCGAAAAACTGTTTTTT. Translating it yields CASSPAGTGGEKLFF. The chain has TRBV11-2 and TRBJ1-4; 12 bases align to TRBD1. The CDR3 extends over 15 amino acids. Germline CDR1 SGHAT, CDR2 FQNNGV. J was trimmed by 8 bases and V by 5 bases; bases with no gene match: 6.

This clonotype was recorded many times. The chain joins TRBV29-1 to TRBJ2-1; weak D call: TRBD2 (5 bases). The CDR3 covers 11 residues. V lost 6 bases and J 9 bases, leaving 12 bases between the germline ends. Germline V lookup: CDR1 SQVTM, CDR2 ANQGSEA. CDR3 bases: TGCAGCGTCCCTAGTCGGGGTGAGCAGTTCTTC. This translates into CSVPSRGEQFF.

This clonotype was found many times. The CDR3 loop reads CASSSGGSGNTIYF. As DNA, the CDR3 is TGTGCCAGCAGCAGCGGGGGATCTGGAAACACCATATATTTT. The chain combines TRBV13 with TRBJ1-3, with D tentatively TRBD1 (5 bases). Germline V CDR1 and CDR2: PRHDT, FYEKMQ (reference sequence). V was pared by 5 bases and J by 1 base, with 9 bases between. The CDR3 extends over 14 amino acids.

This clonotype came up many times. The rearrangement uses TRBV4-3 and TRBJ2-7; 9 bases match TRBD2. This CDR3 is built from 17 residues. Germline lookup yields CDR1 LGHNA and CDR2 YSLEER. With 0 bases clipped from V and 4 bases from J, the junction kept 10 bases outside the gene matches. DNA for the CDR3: TGCGCCAGCAGCCAAGATATAGGCGGGACTAGCTGGTACGAGCAGTACTTC. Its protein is CASSQDIGGTSWYEQYF.

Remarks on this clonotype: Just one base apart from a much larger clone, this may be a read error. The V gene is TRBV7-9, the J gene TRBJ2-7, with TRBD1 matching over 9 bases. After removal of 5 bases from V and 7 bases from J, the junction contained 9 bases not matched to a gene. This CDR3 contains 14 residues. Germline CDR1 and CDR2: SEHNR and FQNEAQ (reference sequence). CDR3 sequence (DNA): TGTGCCAGCAGCCACCGGGACAGGGTGGGAGAGCAGTACTTC. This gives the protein CASSHRDRVGEQYF.

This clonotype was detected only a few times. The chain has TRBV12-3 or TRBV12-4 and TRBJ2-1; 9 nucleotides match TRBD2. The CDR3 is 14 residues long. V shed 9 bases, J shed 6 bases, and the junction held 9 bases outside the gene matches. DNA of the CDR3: TGTGCCAGTATTAGCGGGGGCCTTTTCAATGAGCAGTTCTTC. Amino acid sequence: CASISGGLFNEQFF.

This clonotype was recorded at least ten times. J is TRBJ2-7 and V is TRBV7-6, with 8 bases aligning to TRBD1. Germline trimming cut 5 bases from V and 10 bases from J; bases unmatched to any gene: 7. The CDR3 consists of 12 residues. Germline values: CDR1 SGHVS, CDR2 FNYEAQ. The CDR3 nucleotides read TGTGCCAGCAGCATTGGGACAGGAGACCAGTACTTC. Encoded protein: CASSIGTGDQYF.

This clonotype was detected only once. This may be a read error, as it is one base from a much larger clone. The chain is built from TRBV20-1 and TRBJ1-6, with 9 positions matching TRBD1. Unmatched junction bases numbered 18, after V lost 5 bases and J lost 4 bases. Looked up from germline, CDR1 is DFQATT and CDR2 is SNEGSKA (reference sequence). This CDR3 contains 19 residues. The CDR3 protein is CSALYTGGFFGDYNSPLHF. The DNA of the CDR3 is TGCAGTGCTCTCTACACAGGGGGCTTTTTCGGAGATTATAATTCACCCCTCCACTTT.

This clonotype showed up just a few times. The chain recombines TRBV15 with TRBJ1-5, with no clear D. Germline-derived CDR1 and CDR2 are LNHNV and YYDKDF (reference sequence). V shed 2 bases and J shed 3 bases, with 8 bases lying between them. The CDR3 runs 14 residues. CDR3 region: CATSRPRSNQPQHF. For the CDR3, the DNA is TGTGCCACCAGCAGACCCCGTTCCAATCAGCCCCAGCATTTT.

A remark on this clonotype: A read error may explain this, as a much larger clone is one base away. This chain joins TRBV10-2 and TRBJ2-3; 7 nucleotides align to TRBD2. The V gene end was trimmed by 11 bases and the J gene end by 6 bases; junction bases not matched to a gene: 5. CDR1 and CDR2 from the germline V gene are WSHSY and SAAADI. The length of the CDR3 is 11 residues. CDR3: CACRGGDTQYF. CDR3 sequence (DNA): TGCGCCTGCCGGGGAGGGGATACGCAGTATTTT.

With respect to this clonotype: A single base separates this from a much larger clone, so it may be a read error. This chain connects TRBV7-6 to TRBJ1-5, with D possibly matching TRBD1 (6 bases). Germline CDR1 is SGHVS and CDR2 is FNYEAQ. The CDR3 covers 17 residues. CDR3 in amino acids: CAGSLGLRQGFNQPQHF. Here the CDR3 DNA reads TGTGCCGGCAGCTTAGGTTTGAGGCAGGGGTTCAATCAGCCCCAGCATTTT.

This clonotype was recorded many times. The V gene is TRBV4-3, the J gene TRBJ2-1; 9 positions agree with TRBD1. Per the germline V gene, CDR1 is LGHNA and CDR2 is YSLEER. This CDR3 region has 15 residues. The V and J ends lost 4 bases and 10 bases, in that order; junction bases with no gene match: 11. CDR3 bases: TGCGCCAGCAGCCTCTCGGGACAGGGTGTCTTCGAGCAGTTCTTC. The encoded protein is CASSLSGQGVFEQFF.

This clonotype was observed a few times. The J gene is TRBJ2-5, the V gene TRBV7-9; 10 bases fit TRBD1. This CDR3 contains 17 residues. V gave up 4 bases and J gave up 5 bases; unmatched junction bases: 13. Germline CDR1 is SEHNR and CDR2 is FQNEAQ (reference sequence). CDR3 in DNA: TGTGCCAGCAGCTCCTTCGCGGGGACAGGGGTAGTGGAGACCCAGTACTTC. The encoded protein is CASSSFAGTGVVETQYF.

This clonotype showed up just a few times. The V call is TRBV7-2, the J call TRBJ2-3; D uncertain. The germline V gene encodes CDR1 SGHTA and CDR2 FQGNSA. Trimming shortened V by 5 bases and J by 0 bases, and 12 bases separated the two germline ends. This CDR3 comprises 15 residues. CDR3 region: CASSTTQTSTDTQYF. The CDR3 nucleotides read TGTGCCAGCAGCACTACCCAAACTAGCACAGATACGCAGTATTTT.

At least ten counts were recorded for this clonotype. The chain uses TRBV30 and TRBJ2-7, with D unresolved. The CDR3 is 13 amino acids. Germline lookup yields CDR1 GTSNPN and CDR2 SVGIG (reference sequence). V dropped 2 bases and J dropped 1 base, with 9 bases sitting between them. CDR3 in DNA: TGTGCCTGGAGTCCCGACGCGTCCTACGAGCAGTACTTC. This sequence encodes CAWSPDASYEQYF.

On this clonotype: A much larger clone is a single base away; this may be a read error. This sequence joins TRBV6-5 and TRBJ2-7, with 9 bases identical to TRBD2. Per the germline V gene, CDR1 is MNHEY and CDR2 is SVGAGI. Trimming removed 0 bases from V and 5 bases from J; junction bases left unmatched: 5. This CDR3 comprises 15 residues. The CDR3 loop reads CASSYSAGGHHEQYF. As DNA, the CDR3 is TGTGCCAGCAGTTACTCGGCGGGGGGGCACCACGAGCAGTACTTC.

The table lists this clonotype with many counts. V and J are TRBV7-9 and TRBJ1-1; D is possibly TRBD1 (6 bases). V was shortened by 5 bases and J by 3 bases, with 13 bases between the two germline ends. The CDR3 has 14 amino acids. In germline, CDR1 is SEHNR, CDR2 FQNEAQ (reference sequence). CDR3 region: CASSPTRGDTEAFF. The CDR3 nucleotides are TGTGCCAGCAGCCCGACTAGGGGGGACACTGAAGCTTTCTTT.

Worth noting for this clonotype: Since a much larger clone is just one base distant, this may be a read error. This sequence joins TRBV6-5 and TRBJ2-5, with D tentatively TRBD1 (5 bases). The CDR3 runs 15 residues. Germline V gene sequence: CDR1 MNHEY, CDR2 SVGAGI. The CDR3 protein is CAGRPETDLQETQYF. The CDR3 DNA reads TGTGCCGGCAGGCCGGAGACAGACCTCCAAGAGACCCAGTACTTC.

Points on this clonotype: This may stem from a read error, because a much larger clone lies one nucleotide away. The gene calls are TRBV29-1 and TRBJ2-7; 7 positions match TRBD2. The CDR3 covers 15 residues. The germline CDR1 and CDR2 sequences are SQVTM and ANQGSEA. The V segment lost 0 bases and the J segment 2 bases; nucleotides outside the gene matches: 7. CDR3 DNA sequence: TGCAGCGTTGAAGAGTCTAGCGGTCGGCCCTACGAGCAGTACTTC. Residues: CSVEESSGRPYEQYF.

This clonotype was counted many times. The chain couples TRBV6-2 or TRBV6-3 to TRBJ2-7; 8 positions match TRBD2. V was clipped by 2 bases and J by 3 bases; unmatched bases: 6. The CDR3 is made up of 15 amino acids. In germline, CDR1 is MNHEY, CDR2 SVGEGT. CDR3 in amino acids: CASSYDIAGYYEQYF. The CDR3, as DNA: TGTGCCAGCAGTTACGATATAGCGGGGTACTACGAGCAGTACTTC.